Presented here are 30 T cell receptor beta chains from one specimen sequenced in a study of CXCR3-negative and CXCR3-positive naive CD8 T cells. For these receptors, no antigen is known. Findings of the study overall: A higher hydrophobicity marked the TRB CDR3s of CXCR3-positive naive cells versus CXCR3-negative naive cells.

5' RACE that incorporated UMI labels was used to prepare the TRB cDNA libraries. TCRdb re-called the 5' RACE reads, yielding one record per CDR3 amino acid sequence without DNA. The sample includes about 120,000 distinct CDR3 sequences. Sequenced input: naive CXCR3+ CD8+ T cells from blood. Described subset: CD45RO-CCR7+CD27+CD95- naive CD8+ T cells expressing CXCR3 (TNR3+). The source of these receptors is a human donor in good health. Some clones in this sample may be carry-over from other donors' samples.

V and J are TRBV19 and TRBJ2-1; TCRdb picks TRBD2, but there is no DNA to check that call. Germline lookup yields CDR1 LNHDA and CDR2 SQIVND (reference sequence). CDR3 size: 14 residues. The CDR3 spells CASSPLAGDDEQFF.

V gene TRBV2 combines with J gene TRBJ2-1; TCRdb selects TRBD2, and the lack of DNA leaves this call unchecked. The CDR3 has 14 residues. Germline values: CDR1 SNHLY, CDR2 FYNNEI. The CDR3: CASRYSGGADEQFF.

V gene TRBV13 combines with J gene TRBJ2-3; TCRdb reports TRBD2, a call that lacks DNA to check it against. The length of the CDR3 is 16 residues. Germline V CDR1 and CDR2: PRHDT, FYEKMQ (reference sequence). This chain's CDR3 is CASSLDRLDFTDTQYF.

The CDR3 sequence: CAGSTLAGGVDEQYF. The chain is built from TRBV7-6 and TRBJ2-7; TCRdb's D call of TRBD2 is untestable without DNA. Germline V gives CDR1 SGHVS, CDR2 FNYEAQ. The CDR3 runs 15 residues.

This rearrangement joins TRBV14 to TRBJ2-1; TCRdb's assignment of TRBD2 cannot be checked, as there is no DNA. The CDR3 sequence is 13 residues long. Germline V gives CDR1 SGHDN, CDR2 FVKESK. CDR3 in amino acids: CASSQGTSVEQFF.

This chain connects TRBV5-6 to TRBJ2-1; TCRdb indicates TRBD1, and absent DNA this call remains unverified. The CDR3 sequence is 17 residues long. Germline CDR1 and CDR2: SGHDT and YYEEEE. The CDR3 here is CASSLVSGIGDYNEQFF.

The gene calls are TRBV29-1 and TRBJ2-1; the TCRdb D gene call, TRBD2, has no DNA to confirm it. CDR3 length equals 11 residues. CDR1 is SQVTM and CDR2 is ANQGSEA in the germline V gene. The CDR3 sequence: CSAELAGEQFF.

This chain uses TRBV27 with TRBJ1-1. The CDR3 length is 14 residues. CDR1 MNHEY and CDR2 SMNVEV come from the germline V gene (reference sequence). The CDR3: CASSPGWEDTEAFF.

The gene calls are TRBV4-1 and TRBJ1-4; TCRdb reports TRBD1, a call that lacks DNA to check it against. The CDR3 covers 18 residues. In germline, CDR1 is MGHRA, CDR2 YSYEKL. This CDR3 is CASSQPEGQGVSNEKLFF.

The chain has TRBV19 and TRBJ2-7; the D call of TRBD2 rests on TCRdb alone, since no DNA is present to check it. Germline CDR1 and CDR2: LNHDA and SQIVND (reference sequence). The CDR3 runs to 14 residues. CDR3 sequence reads: CASSIVPAGSEQYF.

The chain employs TRBV5-6 and TRBJ2-5; TCRdb names TRBD1, which stays unverified in the absence of DNA. The CDR3 is 14 residues long. Germline V gene sequence: CDR1 SGHDT, CDR2 YYEEEE. The CDR3 sequence: CASSLEGQAETQYF.

The gene calls are TRBV12-3 or TRBV12-4 and TRBJ1-1; TCRdb names TRBD1, which stays unverified in the absence of DNA. The CDR3 covers 15 residues. The CDR3 reads CASSLYRGRHTEAFF.

The chain employs TRBV20-1 and TRBJ2-7. The CDR3 is 14 amino acids. The germline CDR1 and CDR2 sequences are DFQATT and SNEGSKA (reference sequence). This CDR3 reads CSAKTIILYYEQYF.

The CDR3 sequence: CASSSGLNTGELFF. The rearrangement uses TRBV28 and TRBJ2-2; the TRBD2 assignment by TCRdb is unverifiable without DNA. Germline V gene sequence: CDR1 MDHEN, CDR2 SYDVKM. This CDR3 spans 14 amino acids.

V and J are TRBV7-3 and TRBJ2-1; lacking DNA, the TRBD1 call made by TCRdb goes unchecked. CDR3 length equals 16 residues. Germline-derived CDR1 and CDR2 are SGHTA and FQGTGA. Here the CDR3 reads CASSSDRPSSYNEQFF.

The chain links TRBV7-9 to TRBJ2-7. CDR1 SEHNR and CDR2 FQNEAQ come from the germline V gene (reference sequence). There are 16 residues in the CDR3. The CDR3: CASSLDVQGSPYEQYF.

Here the CDR3 reads CASRWARGPRTDTQYF. The V and J genes are TRBV5-6 and TRBJ2-3; there is no DNA to check the TCRdb D call of TRBD1. Germline CDR1 is SGHDT and CDR2 is YYEEEE. The CDR3 runs to 16 residues.

This chain links TRBV12-3 or TRBV12-4 with TRBJ2-2; there is no DNA to check the TCRdb D call of TRBD1. CDR3 length: 14 residues. CDR3 amino acids: CATQPPVNTGELFF.

The V gene is TRBV15, the J gene TRBJ1-2; TCRdb's D call of TRBD1 is untestable without DNA. This CDR3 region has 14 residues. Germline V gene sequence: CDR1 LNHNV, CDR2 YYDKDF (reference sequence). The CDR3 protein is CATSLGQGIYGYTF.

This chain links TRBV7-6 with TRBJ2-1; TCRdb picks TRBD2, but there is no DNA to check that call. The length of the CDR3 is 15 residues. Germline assignment: CDR1 SGHVS and CDR2 FNYEAQ. The CDR3 reads CASSVGPGGRNEQFF.

The chain recombines TRBV4-2 with TRBJ2-7; TCRdb outputs TRBD2, but without DNA this stays unchecked. The CDR3 covers 16 residues. The germline V gene has CDR1 LGHNA and CDR2 YNFKEQ. CDR3 protein: CASSQDIAGGGGEQYF.

The chain uses TRBV6-2 or TRBV6-3 and TRBJ2-1; there is no DNA to check the TCRdb D call of TRBD1. The CDR3 has 17 amino acids. The germline CDR1 and CDR2 sequences are MNHEY and SVGEGT. CDR3 residues: CASSFRFRGAAYNEQFF.

V and J are TRBV29-1 and TRBJ2-7. The CDR3 has 12 amino acids. Per germline, CDR1 SQVTM and CDR2 ANQGSEA. The CDR3 region is CSVEDDRLEQYF.

The chain recombines TRBV28 with TRBJ2-4; the D gene TCRdb calls, TRBD1, cannot be checked with no DNA. Germline CDR1 MDHEN, CDR2 SYDVKM. CDR3 length: 14 amino acids. The CDR3 protein is CASRPLTGLDIQYF.

The chain joins TRBV4-1 to TRBJ1-6; lacking DNA, the TRBD1 call made by TCRdb goes unchecked. CDR3 length equals 15 residues. Germline CDR1 and CDR2: MGHRA and YSYEKL. CDR3 amino acids: CASSQLAGLNSPLHF.

The J gene is TRBJ2-7, the V gene TRBV9; TCRdb outputs TRBD1, but without DNA this stays unchecked. Germline V gene sequence: CDR1 SGDLS, CDR2 YYNGEE. CDR3 length: 14 residues. CDR3: CASSAGRQGYEQYF.

V and J are TRBV29-1 and TRBJ2-1; the D call of TRBD2 rests on TCRdb alone, since no DNA is present to check it. The CDR3 consists of 15 residues. The V gene's germline CDR1 is SQVTM and CDR2 ANQGSEA. The CDR3 is CSVEKLAGEVNEQFF.

The chain links TRBV4-3 to TRBJ1-2; with no DNA, the TCRdb D assignment of TRBD1 cannot be verified. The germline V gene encodes CDR1 LGHNA and CDR2 YSLEER. The CDR3 runs 19 residues. CDR3 protein: CASSQDRWQGATDNYGYTF.

The chain is built from TRBV6-5 and TRBJ2-2; as DNA is missing, the TRBD1 call by TCRdb cannot be tested. This CDR3 is 19 amino acids long. CDR1 MNHEY and CDR2 SVGAGI come from the germline V gene. CDR3 in amino acids: CASSYGGTGDSHFSGELFF.

This chain connects TRBV5-1 to TRBJ2-3; TCRdb returns TRBD1, unconfirmable since there is no DNA. Germline CDR1 SGHRS, CDR2 YFSETQ. The CDR3 length is 14 residues. CDR3 residues: CASSPLDSTDTQYF. Based on the CDR3 plus reference TRBV5-1 and TRBJ2-3, the full variable domain is KAGVTQTPRYLIKTRGQQVTLSCSPISGHRSVSWYQQTPGQGLQFLFEYFSETQRNKGNFPGRFSGRQFSNSRSEMNVSTLELGDSALYLCASSPLDSTDTQYFGPGTRLTVL.